These 20 T cell receptor beta chains came from one sample sequenced in a study of cytomegalovirus exposure and HLA in healthy donors. Researchers ran the PCR with 60 Vbeta and 13 Jbeta primers. The data were produced by immunoSEQ multiplex PCR, yet TCRdb's version contains in-frame clones alone and is incomplete. The table records about 130,000 clones, about four fifths of them present only once. What was sequenced was PBMCs. Every receptor here comes from a woman aged 40 to 50 in good health and CMV-seronegative.

The rearrangement uses TRBV19 and TRBJ2-2, with D possibly being TRBD2 (5 bases). V gave up 6 bases and J gave up 3 bases, with 17 bases separating them. CDR3 length: 16 amino acids. The germline CDR1 and CDR2 sequences are LNHDA and SQIVND (reference sequence). CDR3 region: CASRKAGGSYTGELFF. The CDR3 bases are TGTGCCAGTAGAAAGGCAGGAGGATCTTACACCGGGGAGCTGTTTTTT.

The chain links TRBV7-9 to TRBJ2-2; D possibly corresponds to TRBD2 (10 bases). The V end lost 10 bases, the J end lost 1 base, and 25 bases lay between the germline ends. The germline gives CDR1 SEHNR, CDR2 FQNEAQ (reference sequence). This CDR3 comprises 18 residues. In DNA form, the CDR3 reads TGTGCCACCCGGACAGGGGATAGCGGGAGGAGGAACACCGGGGAGCTGTTTTTT. It translates to CATRTGDSGRRNTGELFF.

The chain links TRBV10-3 to TRBJ2-5, with 9 bases lining up with TRBD1. The germline gives CDR1 ENHRY, CDR2 SYGVKD. The CDR3 consists of 14 residues. V lost 5 bases and J lost 7; bases outside the gene matches: 8. CDR3: CAISPGTGRGTQYF. CDR3 nucleotides: TGTGCCATCAGTCCCGGGACAGGGCGGGGGACCCAGTACTTC.

CDR3 loop: CASSQDWPGHSNQPQHF. The CDR3 nucleotides are TGTGCCAGCAGCCAAGATTGGCCAGGGCATAGCAATCAGCCCCAGCATTTT. The J gene is TRBJ1-5, the V gene TRBV4-2; tentatively, D is TRBD1 (5 bases). Germline lookup yields CDR1 LGHNA and CDR2 YNFKEQ. The CDR3 covers 17 residues. V was trimmed by 0 bases and J by 0 bases, leaving 12 bases between them.

The sample holds one count of this clone. The chain recombines TRBV27 with TRBJ2-7; 7 nucleotides agree with TRBD2. V trimming: 4 bases; J trimming: 5 bases; junction bases outside the gene matches: 11. Germline loops: CDR1 MNHEY, CDR2 SMNVEV (reference sequence). The CDR3 runs 15 residues. The CDR3 is CASSWAGGRLNEQYF. CDR3 in DNA: TGTGCCAGCAGTTGGGCTGGCGGGAGATTAAACGAGCAGTACTTC.

This clone has only one observation. The chain joins TRBV6-5 to TRBJ2-7; TRBD2 matches 7 bases. This CDR3 is built from 13 residues. The germline CDR1 and CDR2 sequences are MNHEY and SVGAGI. V trimming: 5 bases; J trimming: 2 bases; junction bases outside the gene matches: 3. DNA of the CDR3: TGTGCCAGCAGTACTGGACTAGCCTACGAGCAGTACTTC. This gives the protein CASSTGLAYEQYF.

The chain couples TRBV28 to TRBJ2-7, with 9 nucleotides matching TRBD1. J was trimmed by 4 bases and V by 6 bases; bases with no gene match: 7. The germline gives CDR1 MDHEN, CDR2 SYDVKM. This CDR3 is 14 amino acids long. The CDR3 DNA reads TGTGCCAGCAGGCGTGGGACAGGGAATTACGAGCAGTACTTC. As protein: CASRRGTGNYEQYF.

The chain carries TRBV5-8 and TRBJ2-1; TRBD1 matches 12 bases. Losses at the gene ends were 4 bases for V and 7 bases for J; bases not matched to a gene: 9. The CDR3 runs to 16 residues. Per germline, CDR1 SGHTS and CDR2 YDEGEE. In DNA form, the CDR3 reads TGTGCCAGCAGCGATCCGGGACAGGGGGCAGAGAATGAGCAGTTCTTC. Its translation: CASSDPGQGAENEQFF.

The chain has TRBV13 and TRBJ2-2; D ambiguous. The CDR3 sequence is 12 residues long. The germline gives CDR1 PRHDT, CDR2 FYEKMQ (reference sequence). Trimming took off 2 bases at V and 7 bases at J, with 5 bases between the two ends. Here the CDR3 DNA reads TGTGCCAGCAGCTTAACGGTCGGGGAGCTGTTTTTT. As protein: CASSLTVGELFF.

The chain couples TRBV14 to TRBJ2-7; D call uncertain. Trimming pared 4 bases from V and 0 bases from J, leaving 10 bases between. The CDR3 extends over 14 amino acids. Germline-derived CDR1 and CDR2 are SGHDN and FVKESK. In DNA form, the CDR3 reads TGTGCCAGCAGCCCCACACCGGGCTCCTACGAGCAGTACTTC. This encodes CASSPTPGSYEQYF.

This clone has just one count. The chain uses TRBV13 and TRBJ2-6; 8 nucleotides match TRBD2. In germline, CDR1 is PRHDT, CDR2 FYEKMQ (reference sequence). The V segment lost 4 bases and the J segment 0 bases; nucleotides outside the gene matches: 5. This CDR3 contains 17 residues. CDR3 in DNA: TGTGCCAGCAGCTCAACCGGGGGGGCCTCTGGGGCCAACGTCCTGACTTTC. It translates to CASSSTGGASGANVLTF.

The chain employs TRBV5-1 and TRBJ2-1; D perhaps matches TRBD1 (6 bases). Germline-derived CDR1 and CDR2 are SGHRS and YFSETQ. The CDR3 totals 15 residues. Trimming shortened V by 7 bases and J by 5 bases, and 19 bases separated the two germline ends. This chain's CDR3 is CASGRIGGSDNEQFF. CDR3 DNA: TGCGCCAGCGGAAGAATAGGGGGAAGTGACAATGAGCAGTTCTTC.

Here the CDR3 reads CASSIVVGQLSYGYTF. CDR3 DNA: TGTGCCAGTAGTATTGTCGTCGGACAGCTAAGCTATGGCTACACCTTC. This chain joins TRBV19 and TRBJ1-2; perhaps TRBD1 as D (6 bases). The V and J ends lost 3 bases and 4 bases respectively, with 18 bases between them. The CDR3 length is 16 residues. CDR1 is LNHDA and CDR2 is SQIVND in the germline V gene (reference sequence).

V is TRBV6-5 and J is TRBJ1-1; maybe TRBD1 (6 bases). Trimming stripped 2 bases from V and 7 bases from J, with 17 bases between. The CDR3 is 15 amino acids. Germline lookup yields CDR1 MNHEY and CDR2 SVGAGI. The CDR3 coding sequence is TGTGCCAGCAGTTACCAGCCCGGGACAAGATTTGAAGCTTTCTTT. This translates into CASSYQPGTRFEAFF.

V is TRBV18 and J is TRBJ2-5, with 8 nucleotides matching TRBD1. This CDR3 region has 14 residues. Germline V lookup: CDR1 KGHSH, CDR2 LQKENI. Losses at the gene ends were 2 bases for V and 5 bases for J; bases not matched to a gene: 4. The CDR3 here is CASSPAGGSETQYF. The CDR3, as DNA: TGTGCCAGCTCACCAGCAGGGGGCTCGGAGACCCAGTACTTC.

Only one count was recorded for this clone. The V gene is TRBV5-1, the J gene TRBJ2-5, with a weak D call TRBD2 (6 bases). This CDR3 comprises 15 residues. V was shortened by 0 bases and J by 2 bases, with 11 bases between the two germline ends. Germline CDR1 is SGHRS and CDR2 is YFSETQ. The CDR3 region is CASSLGGSGQETQYF. The CDR3 DNA reads as TGCGCCAGCAGCTTGGGGGGTAGCGGACAAGAGACCCAGTACTTC.

The chain carries TRBV4-2 and TRBJ1-5; a weak D match, TRBD1 (5 bases). Germline assignment: CDR1 LGHNA and CDR2 YNFKEQ. Trimming took 3 bases from V and 0 from J, leaving 12 bases between them. CDR3 length: 16 amino acids. The DNA of the CDR3 is TGTGCCAGCAGCCAGGAATCAACAGGTAGCAATCAGCCCCAGCATTTT. The encoded protein is CASSQESTGSNQPQHF.

This clone was seen a single time. This rearrangement joins TRBV4-3 to TRBJ1-2, with 7 bases lining up with TRBD1. Germline V gene sequence: CDR1 LGHNA, CDR2 YSLEER. J lost 4 bases, V lost 1 base, and 6 bases had no gene match. CDR3 length: 15 amino acids. This CDR3 reads CASSQVAGQTYGYTF. The DNA of the CDR3 is TGCGCCAGCAGCCAAGTAGCGGGACAGACCTATGGCTACACCTTC.

This chain links TRBV27 with TRBJ2-3; TRBD2 matches at 7 bases. Germline V CDR1 and CDR2: MNHEY, SMNVEV (reference sequence). The CDR3 spans 15 residues. V was pared by 8 bases and J by 4 bases, with 12 bases of the junction left unmatched. DNA for the CDR3: TGTGCCAGCCGTTCCGGGGGGAGCCCCCCAGATACGCAGTATTTT. This gives the protein CASRSGGSPPDTQYF.

The chain couples TRBV7-9 to TRBJ2-1; 9 bases are shared with TRBD2. The trim removed 2 bases at V and 8 bases at J, leaving 7 bases unmatched. Germline assignment: CDR1 SEHNR and CDR2 FQNEAQ (reference sequence). This CDR3 spans 15 amino acids. For the CDR3, the DNA is TGTGCCAGCAGCTTACTAGCGGGGTTTGGCGATGAGCAGTTCTTC. Protein sequence: CASSLLAGFGDEQFF.